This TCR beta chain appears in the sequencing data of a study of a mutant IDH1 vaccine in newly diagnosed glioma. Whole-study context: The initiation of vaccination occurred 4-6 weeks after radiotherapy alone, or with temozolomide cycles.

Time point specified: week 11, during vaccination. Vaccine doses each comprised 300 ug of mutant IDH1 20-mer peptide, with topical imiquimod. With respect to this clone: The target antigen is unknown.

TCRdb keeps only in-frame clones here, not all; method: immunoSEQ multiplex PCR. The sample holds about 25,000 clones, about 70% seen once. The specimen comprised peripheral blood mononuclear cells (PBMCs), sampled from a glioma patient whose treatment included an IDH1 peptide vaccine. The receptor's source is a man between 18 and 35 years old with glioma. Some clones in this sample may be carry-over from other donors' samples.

CDR3 nucleotide sequence: TGTGCCAGCTCACCAAACAATGAGCAGTTCTTC. Its translation: CASSPNNEQFF. The chain employs TRBV18 and TRBJ2-1; D gene unclear. Germline CDR1 KGHSH, CDR2 LQKENI. This CDR3 comprises 11 residues. The V end was cut by 2 bases, the J end by 5 bases, with 1 base between.